The source of this T cell receptor beta chain is a study of T-cell memory formation after mild COVID-19. Study-level results: Several responding clones turned up in pre-infection memory, indicating that cross-reactive memory may have taken part. Specificity for SARS-CoV-2 was not confirmed among the second-wave clones peaking on day 37.

One entry per CDR3 protein results from TCRdb running MiXCR on the 5' RACE reads. Of just under 350,000 distinct CDR3 sequences in the sample, roughly 13% were seen once. The sample holds a few counts of this clonotype. Its target is unknown. CDR1 is SGHTA, CDR2 FQGTGA, per germline. Trimming left V 3 bases short and J 3 bases short, with 16 bases between. This CDR3 has 16 amino acids. The clonotype originates from a man aged 18 to 30 who had mild COVID-19 (a few samples of this study predate the infection). Cell type and time point are not known. The sequencing input was PBMCs or a T cell subset sorted from them (not recorded which). The J gene is TRBJ2-3, the V gene TRBV7-3; the D is unclear. DNA for the CDR3: TGTGCCAGCAGCTTGCATTACGGCCGTGGGACAGATACGCAGTATTTT. It encodes CASSLHYGRGTDTQYF.